The entry that follows covers one T cell receptor beta chain sequence. No antigen is known for it. No per-base quality is available; no much larger clone lies one base away. V drops 2 bases and J drops 5 bases, leaving 11 bases in between. Per the germline V gene (reference sequence), SGHNT is the CDR1 and YYREEE is the CDR2. The CDR3 runs 14 residues from the cysteine to the phenylalanine. Only the CDR3 region is kept as DNA, spanning 42 bases read in frame from base 1. These data originate in a study of T cell responses to AZD1222 COVID-19 vaccine (dated by TCRdb to about 2021). Turning to the overall study: AZD1222 recipients with second doses at about 4 weeks or about 12 weeks were pooled, because spike-specific TCR depth and breadth did not differ between schedules. TCR sequencing was performed for 230 to 250 trial participants, of whom about 210 were given two doses of AZD1222 and some 26 were given two doses of MenACWY control vaccine. Trial participants were enrolled by age into 18-55, 56-69 and 70-plus year subgroups, with about 150, 28 and 57 TCR-sequenced participants respectively. Broad study findings and their caveats: Most participants were white British and females outnumbered males, and the authors suggested that clonal diversity may have been underestimated. In the small 56-69-year group, the increase in depth fell short of significance, most likely because of low power. After two AZD1222 doses, spike-specific TCR breadth and depth were significantly higher than at day 0 and than in MenACWY recipients. Because no day 14 peak-response samples were available, the repertoires could be characterized only after the peak T cell response. Reportedly, almost half of the unique spike-specific TCRs recognized epitopes lying outside the regions that are mutated in the B.1.351 and B.1.1.7 variants. Vaccine-associated CD4 TCRs spanned the whole spike protein, with dominant responses in regions 160-218 and 743-854. Conclusions about previously exposed vaccinees are limited, since just five or six AZD1222 recipients were seropositive for SARS-CoV-2 at baseline.

Read against the paper, the sample's time point label means: baseline before first vaccination. Samples from vaccinated people were obtained from the UK trials COV001 and COV002, which included a single-blind randomized controlled phase 2/3 trial of AZD1222 (ChAdOx1 nCoV-19) in healthy adults. For TCRbeta chain sequencing, PBMC samples from trial participants were taken at day 0 and at day 28 after the second dose. The CDR3 regions of human TCRbeta chains were analyzed by immunosequencing. The paper's processing steps were these. TCRs in the repertoires were matched against a reference library of SARS-CoV-2-specific TCRs that had been generated with the MIRA antigen-specificity platform. Breadth was defined as the fraction of unique TCRs that were SARS-CoV-2-associated, and depth was defined as the fraction of total T cells that were SARS-CoV-2-associated. Using the MIRA data, every spike-specific TCR was mapped to the spike region that the TCR reacted to and assigned to either a CD4 or a CD8 class. Log10-transformed breadth and depth values were compared by one-way ANOVA with Sidak's multiple comparisons tests. TCRdb stores this immuneACCESS table with in-frame sequences only. Part of the clones is absent; in the studies checked, under half of the shortfall reflects unresolved V genes, and no reason is known for the rest. V and J calls and clone size come straight from that table; D and trimming were deduced from the DNA. This sample lists some 180,000 clones; almost 95% were detected once. Jointly, the top ten make up 1% to 1.5% of the sample.

The receptor comes from an adult in good health. The sample here was peripheral blood, taken on day 0 of AZD1222 vaccination. The rearrangement combines TRBV5-4 with TRBJ1-5, with the D gene uncertain. In nucleotide form, the sequence is TGTGCCAGCAGCTTAGAAGGGTGGGATCAGCCCCAGCATTTT. It translates as CASSLEGWDQPQHF.